The rows below give T cell receptor beta chains drawn from one sample of a study of regulatory T cells in long-lasting Graves disease. TCRdb passed the multiplex PCR reads through MiXCR, listing each CDR3 protein once. This sample carries around 510,000 distinct CDR3 sequences, less than 25% of them seen once, and the ten largest clones take roughly 8%. The material was peripheral blood mononuclear cells (PBMCs), obtained when the disease was refractory, from a patient treated with antithyroid drugs. The source is a female donor with Graves disease. CDR3s leave out the opening cysteine and the closing phenylalanine or tryptophan. The D gene is left open where the match is weak.

J gene: TRBJ1-1
V gene: TRBV10-3
D gene: .
CDR3 protein: AISESGGTNTEAF

J gene: TRBJ1-2
V gene: TRBV28
D gene: .
CDR3 protein: ASSLSGLYGYT

J gene: TRBJ2-5
V gene: TRBV28
D gene: .
CDR3 protein: ASTDSDKLLQETQY

J gene: TRBJ1-6
V gene: TRBV28
D gene: .
CDR3 protein: ASRPSSRARYNSPLH

J gene: TRBJ2-7
V gene: TRBV9
D gene: .
CDR3 protein: ASSASGGLPHEQY

J gene: TRBJ2-2
V gene: TRBV7-3
D gene: .
CDR3 protein: ASSLLPGRAGELF

J gene: TRBJ1-1
V gene: TRBV10-2
D gene: .
CDR3 protein: ASSEDLTELEAF

J gene: TRBJ1-1
V gene: TRBV29-1
D gene: .
CDR3 protein: SVEDTEAF

J gene: TRBJ1-4
V gene: TRBV27
D gene: TRBD1
CDR3 protein: ASRSGDSLNEKLF

J gene: TRBJ1-5
V gene: TRBV15
D gene: .
CDR3 protein: ATSRGAETSGGNQPQH

J gene: TRBJ2-7
V gene: TRBV5-8
D gene: .
CDR3 protein: ASSSRQDWSYEQY

J gene: TRBJ2-2
V gene: TRBV2
D gene: TRBD1
CDR3 protein: ASRQDRGKNGELF

J gene: TRBJ2-7
V gene: TRBV6-1
D gene: .
CDR3 protein: ASRHLGLGTLSYEQY

J gene: TRBJ2-7
V gene: TRBV11-1
D gene: .
CDR3 protein: ASSLAVWERASYEQY

J gene: TRBJ2-1
V gene: TRBV28
D gene: .
CDR3 protein: ASSLTGVALDEQF

J gene: TRBJ1-2
V gene: TRBV6-2/TRBV6-3
D gene: TRBD1
CDR3 protein: ASRTGGGYGYT

J gene: TRBJ1-6
V gene: TRBV12-3/TRBV12-4
D gene: TRBD1
CDR3 protein: ASSETGQSYNSPLH

J gene: TRBJ1-1
V gene: TRBV20-1
D gene: .
CDR3 protein: SASRGLQAF

J gene: TRBJ2-2
V gene: TRBV29-1
D gene: .
CDR3 protein: SVPNHYSGTANTGELF

J gene: TRBJ1-4
V gene: TRBV28
D gene: .
CDR3 protein: ASSFTGHLGNDEKLF

J gene: TRBJ2-2
V gene: TRBV5-6
D gene: TRBD2
CDR3 protein: ASSYTSGRAFTGELF

J gene: TRBJ2-3
V gene: TRBV25-1
D gene: .
CDR3 protein: ASSEFVRVTDTQY

J gene: TRBJ2-5
V gene: TRBV12-3/TRBV12-4
D gene: .
CDR3 protein: ASSFGEGGGETQY

J gene: TRBJ2-7
V gene: TRBV12-3/TRBV12-4
D gene: .
CDR3 protein: ASSQTLYEQY

J gene: TRBJ2-7
V gene: TRBV24-1
D gene: .
CDR3 protein: ATSDTTGTHPYEQY

J gene: TRBJ1-1
V gene: TRBV4-3
D gene: .
CDR3 protein: ASSQDRWNTEAF

J gene: TRBJ1-1
V gene: TRBV9
D gene: TRBD1
CDR3 protein: ASSPRQGGSPEAF

J gene: TRBJ1-6
V gene: TRBV9
D gene: .
CDR3 protein: ASSVVDGFNSPLH

J gene: TRBJ1-5
V gene: TRBV6-1
D gene: TRBD1
CDR3 protein: ASSELGGVSQPQH

J gene: TRBJ2-5
V gene: TRBV3-1
D gene: .
CDR3 protein: ASSQGTAQTQY

J gene: TRBJ1-1
V gene: TRBV7-9
D gene: .
CDR3 protein: ASSGRGGGSTEAF

J gene: TRBJ2-7
V gene: TRBV4-1
D gene: .
CDR3 protein: ASSQEAGNLHEQY

J gene: TRBJ2-1
V gene: TRBV20-1
D gene: TRBD2
CDR3 protein: SAKRTSGTIYNEQF

J gene: TRBJ2-3
V gene: TRBV27
D gene: TRBD1
CDR3 protein: ASKTLGQAGWGINTQY

J gene: TRBJ2-1
V gene: TRBV18
D gene: TRBD1
CDR3 protein: ASSGQGIEQF

J gene: TRBJ2-6
V gene: TRBV19
D gene: TRBD1
CDR3 protein: ASSSGQGKSSGANVLT

J gene: TRBJ2-5
V gene: TRBV5-4
D gene: .
CDR3 protein: ASKGGRFQETQY